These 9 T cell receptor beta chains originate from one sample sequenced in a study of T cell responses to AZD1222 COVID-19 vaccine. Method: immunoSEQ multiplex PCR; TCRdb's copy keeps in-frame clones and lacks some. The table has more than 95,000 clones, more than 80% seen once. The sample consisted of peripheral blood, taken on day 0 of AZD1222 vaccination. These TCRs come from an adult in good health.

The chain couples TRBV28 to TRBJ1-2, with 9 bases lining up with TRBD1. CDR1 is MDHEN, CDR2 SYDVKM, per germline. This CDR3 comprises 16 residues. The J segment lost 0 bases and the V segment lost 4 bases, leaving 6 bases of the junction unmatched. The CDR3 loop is CASSYPGDRANYGYTF. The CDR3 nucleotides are TGTGCCAGCAGTTACCCGGGGGACAGGGCTAACTATGGCTACACCTTC.

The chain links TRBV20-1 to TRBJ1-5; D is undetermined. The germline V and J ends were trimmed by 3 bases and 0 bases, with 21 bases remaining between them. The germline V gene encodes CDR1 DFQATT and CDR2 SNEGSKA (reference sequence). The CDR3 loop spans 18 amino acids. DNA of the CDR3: TGCAGTGCTAGTTTGAAGGGAGAAAGGGTTTATAGCAATCAGCCCCAGCATTTT. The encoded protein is CSASLKGERVYSNQPQHF.

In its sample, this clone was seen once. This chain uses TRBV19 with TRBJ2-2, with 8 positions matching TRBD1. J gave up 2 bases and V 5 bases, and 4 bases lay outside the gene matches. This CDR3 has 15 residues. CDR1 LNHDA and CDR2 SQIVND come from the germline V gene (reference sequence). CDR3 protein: CASSRQGANTGELFF. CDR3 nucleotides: TGTGCCAGTAGTCGTCAGGGGGCCAACACCGGGGAGCTGTTTTTT.

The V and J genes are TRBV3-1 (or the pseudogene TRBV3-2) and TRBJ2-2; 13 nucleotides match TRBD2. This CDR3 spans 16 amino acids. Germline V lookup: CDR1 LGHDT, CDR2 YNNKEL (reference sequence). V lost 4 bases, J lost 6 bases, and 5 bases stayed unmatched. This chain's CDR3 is CASSPRTSGGSGELFF. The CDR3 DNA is TGTGCCAGCAGCCCGAGGACTAGCGGGGGTTCCGGGGAGCTGTTTTTT.

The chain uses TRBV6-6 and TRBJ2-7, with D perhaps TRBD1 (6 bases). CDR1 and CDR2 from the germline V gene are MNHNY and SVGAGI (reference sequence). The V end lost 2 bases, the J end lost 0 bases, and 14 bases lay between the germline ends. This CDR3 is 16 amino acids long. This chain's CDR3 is CASSYPGQSSSYEQYF. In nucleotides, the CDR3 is TGTGCCAGCAGTTACCCTGGACAGTCCAGCTCCTACGAGCAGTACTTC.

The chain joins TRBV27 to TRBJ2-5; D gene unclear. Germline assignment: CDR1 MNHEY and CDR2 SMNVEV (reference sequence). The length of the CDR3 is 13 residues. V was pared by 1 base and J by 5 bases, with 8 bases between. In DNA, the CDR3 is TGTGCCAGCAGTTTATATCGAGGCGAGACCCAGTACTTC. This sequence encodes CASSLYRGETQYF.

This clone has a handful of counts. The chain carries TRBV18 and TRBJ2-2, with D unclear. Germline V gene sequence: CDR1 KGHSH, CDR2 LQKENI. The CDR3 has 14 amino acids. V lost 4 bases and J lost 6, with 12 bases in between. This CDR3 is CASSQESGAGELFF. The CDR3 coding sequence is TGTGCCAGCTCACAGGAAAGTGGCGCCGGGGAGCTGTTTTTT.

The CDR3 sequence is CASSPNRNEKLFF. The CDR3 nucleotides are TGTGCCAGCAGCCCCAACAGGAATGAAAAACTGTTTTTT. J is TRBJ1-4 and V is TRBV7-3; TRBD1 might be the D (5 bases). The germline V gene encodes CDR1 SGHTA and CDR2 FQGTGA. The V end was cut by 5 bases, the J end by 5 bases, with 9 bases between. This CDR3 contains 13 residues.

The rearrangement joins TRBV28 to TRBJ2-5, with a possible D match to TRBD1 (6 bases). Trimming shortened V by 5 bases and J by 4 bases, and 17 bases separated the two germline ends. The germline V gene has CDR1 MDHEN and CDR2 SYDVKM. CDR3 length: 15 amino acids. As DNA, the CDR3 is TGTGCCAGCAGTCCCGCATCCCTAGGGGGAGAGACCCAGTACTTC. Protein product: CASSPASLGGETQYF. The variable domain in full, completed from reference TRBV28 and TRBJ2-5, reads DVKVTQSSRYLVKRTGEKVFLECVQDMDHENMFWYRQDPGLGLRLIYFSYDVKMKEKGDIPEGYSVSREKKERFSLILESASTNQTSMYLCASSPASLGGETQYFGPGTRLLVL.